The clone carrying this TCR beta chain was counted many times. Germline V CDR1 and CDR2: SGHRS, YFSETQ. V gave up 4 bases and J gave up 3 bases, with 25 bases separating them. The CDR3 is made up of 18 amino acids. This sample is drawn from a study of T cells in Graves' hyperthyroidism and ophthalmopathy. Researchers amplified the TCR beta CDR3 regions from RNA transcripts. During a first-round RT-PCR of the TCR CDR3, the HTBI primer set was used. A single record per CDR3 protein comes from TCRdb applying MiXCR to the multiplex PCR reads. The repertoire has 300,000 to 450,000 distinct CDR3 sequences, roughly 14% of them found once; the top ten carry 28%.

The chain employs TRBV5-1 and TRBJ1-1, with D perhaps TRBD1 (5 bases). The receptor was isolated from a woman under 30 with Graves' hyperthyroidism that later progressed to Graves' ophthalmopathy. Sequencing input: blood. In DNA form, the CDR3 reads TGCGCCAGCAGCCTCTCCGGGACCTTAGGCGTTCTTGACACTGAAGCTTTCTTT. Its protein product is CASSLSGTLGVLDTEAFF.